Below are 3 T cell receptor beta chains sequenced from a single sample in a study of blood T cell repertoires in COVID-19. Assay used: immunoSEQ multiplex PCR; TCRdb lists only in-frame clones, some missing. The repertoire holds fewer than 65,000 clones, with 90% as singletons. Sample: peripheral blood. All receptors come from a man aged 50 to 60 with acute or convalescent COVID-19.

This clone showed up just a few times. The V call is TRBV5-4, the J call TRBJ2-7, with D perhaps TRBD1 (6 bases). The germline V and J ends were trimmed by 1 base and 2 bases, with 10 bases remaining between them. The germline V gene has CDR1 SGHNT and CDR2 YYREEE (reference sequence). CDR3 length: 14 residues. The CDR3 nucleotides read TGTGCCAGCAGCTTGAAGGGACAACCCTACGAGCAGTACTTC. Its protein product is CASSLKGQPYEQYF.

This clone was picked up a small number of times. V usage is TRBV2 and J usage is TRBJ1-6; D remains ambiguous. Germline assignment: CDR1 SNHLY and CDR2 FYNNEI. CDR3 length: 17 amino acids. V shed 3 bases and J shed 10 bases, with 22 bases lying between them. The CDR3 coding sequence is TGTGCCAGCAGTGAGACGGCGGGCTTCCCTATACGGTCACCCCTCCACTTT. This encodes CASSETAGFPIRSPLHF.

The V gene is TRBV11-3, the J gene TRBJ2-5; 7 bases align to TRBD1. Losses at the gene ends were 5 bases for V and 1 base for J; bases not matched to a gene: 13. CDR3 length equals 17 residues. Germline CDR1 and CDR2: SGHNT and YENEEA. CDR3 sequence: CASSEYRDSVGQETQYF. In DNA form, the CDR3 reads TGTGCCAGCAGCGAATACCGGGACAGTGTGGGCCAAGAGACCCAGTACTTC.